The 13 T cell receptor beta chains reported below all come from one sample, sequenced in a study of cytomegalovirus exposure and HLA in healthy donors. Primers included in the PCR were 60 Vbeta and 13 Jbeta primers. Assay used: immunoSEQ multiplex PCR; TCRdb lists only in-frame clones, some missing. Among some 110,000 clones listed, 50% to 65% were seen once. The sequencing sample was made of PBMCs. The receptors come from a woman aged 40 to 50 in good health and CMV-seropositive.

The genes are TRBV5-1 and TRBJ2-7; D call uncertain. V was trimmed by 0 bases and J by 5 bases, leaving 15 bases between them. The CDR3 has 15 residues. Germline values: CDR1 SGHRS, CDR2 YFSETQ. CDR3 in amino acids: CASSLARSSIDEQYF. CDR3 DNA: TGCGCCAGCAGCTTGGCTCGGTCTTCAATCGACGAGCAGTACTTC.

Only a few counts were recorded for this clone. The chain uses TRBV19 and TRBJ2-2; D may be TRBD2 (5 bases). Germline V CDR1 and CDR2: LNHDA, SQIVND (reference sequence). V was trimmed by 6 bases and J by 1 base, leaving 12 bases between them. This CDR3 has 15 amino acids. CDR3 sequence reads: CASREPGMNTGELFF. The CDR3 DNA reads TGTGCCAGTAGGGAGCCCGGGATGAACACCGGGGAGCTGTTTTTT.

This clone was recorded a few times. The CDR3 region is CAISGHADYGYTF. As DNA, the CDR3 is TGTGCCATCAGTGGGCATGCGGACTATGGCTACACCTTC. The V gene is TRBV10-3, the J gene TRBJ1-2; D unresolved. The CDR3 runs 13 residues. Germline assignment: CDR1 ENHRY and CDR2 SYGVKD. V lost 4 bases to trimming and J lost 3 bases, with 9 bases between them.

This clone occurred a few times. The gene calls are TRBV5-1 and TRBJ2-1, with 9 bases aligning to TRBD2. The CDR3 is made up of 19 amino acids. Germline V gene lookup returns CDR1 SGHRS and CDR2 YFSETQ. V was clipped by 1 base and J by 1 base; unmatched bases: 12. As DNA, the CDR3 is TGCGCCAGCAGCTTGCGGGGAGGGACTAGCCCCATGTCCTACAATGAGCAGTTCTTC. Its translation: CASSLRGGTSPMSYNEQFF.

The V gene is TRBV4-1, the J gene TRBJ2-7; TRBD2 is a possible D gene (7 bases). The CDR3 contains 16 residues. V shed 1 base and J shed 3 bases, with 16 bases lying between them. Germline CDR1 and CDR2: MGHRA and YSYEKL. The CDR3 DNA follows: TGCGCCAGCAGCCAAGCCGGACCGGGGGGCCGCTACGAGCAGTACTTC. It encodes CASSQAGPGGRYEQYF.

This clone was observed a single time. The chain employs TRBV7-3 and TRBJ2-7; 7 bases agree with TRBD2. Germline lookup yields CDR1 SGHTA and CDR2 FQGTGA. The CDR3 totals 15 residues. The V segment lost 7 bases and the J segment 5 bases; nucleotides outside the gene matches: 14. CDR3: CASTPPWGGVDEQYF. CDR3 coding DNA: TGTGCCAGCACTCCACCGTGGGGGGGAGTGGACGAGCAGTACTTC. Full variable domain (remainder filled in from reference TRBV7-3 and TRBJ2-7): GAGVSQTPSNKVTEKGKYVELRCDPISGHTALYWYRQSLGQGPEFLIYFQGTGAADDSGLPNDRFFAVRPEGSVSTLKIQRTERGDSAVYLCASTPPWGGVDEQYFGPGTRLTVT.

The chain combines TRBV7-3 with TRBJ2-2, with a possible D match to TRBD2 (5 bases). Germline V lookup: CDR1 SGHTA, CDR2 FQGTGA. This CDR3 comprises 16 residues. Trimming removed 5 bases from V and 0 bases from J, with 13 bases in between. CDR3 sequence (DNA): TGTGCCAGCAGCGCCGACTACCCTCCGAACACCGGGGAGCTGTTTTTT. Its protein is CASSADYPPNTGELFF.

At least ten counts were recorded for this clone. The CDR3 nucleotides read TGTGCCAGCAGCGGACAGGAGAACACTGAAGCTTTCTTT. Encoded protein: CASSGQENTEAFF. This chain links TRBV13 with TRBJ1-1, with 7 bases lining up with TRBD1. Germline CDR1 PRHDT, CDR2 FYEKMQ (reference sequence). V lost 5 bases to trimming and J lost 1 base; unmatched junction nucleotides: 1. CDR3 length: 13 residues.

CDR3 in DNA: TGTGCCAGCAGCAAAGCGGACAGGGCGAACACCATATATTTT. It is translated as CASSKADRANTIYF. This chain joins TRBV21-1 and TRBJ1-3; the table assigns TRBD1, which was not confirmed against the DNA. TRBV21-1 is a pseudogene segment. The CDR3 has 14 amino acids.

The chain joins TRBV7-3 to TRBJ1-1; no reliable D call. Germline loops: CDR1 SGHTA, CDR2 FQGTGA. CDR3 length: 14 amino acids. The germline V and J ends were trimmed by 5 bases and 0 bases, with 10 bases remaining between them. The CDR3 sequence is CASSPGQMNTEAFF. CDR3 nucleotides: TGTGCCAGCAGCCCTGGGCAGATGAACACTGAAGCTTTCTTT.

The rearrangement joins TRBV30 to TRBJ2-6, with D maybe TRBD2 (5 bases). The CDR3 extends over 15 amino acids. The V end was cut by 7 bases, the J end by 0 bases, with 13 bases between. Germline CDR1 and CDR2: GTSNPN and SVGIG (reference sequence). For the CDR3, the DNA is TGTGCCTCCCGGGGTTTCCACTCTGGGGCCAACGTCCTGACTTTC. Its translation: CASRGFHSGANVLTF.

This chain connects TRBV6-4 to TRBJ2-4, with D maybe TRBD1 (5 bases). This CDR3 spans 15 amino acids. Germline V CDR1 and CDR2: MRHNA, SNTAGT. The V gene lost 5 bases and the J gene lost 0 bases, with 11 bases spanning the gap. CDR3 protein: CASSPTELAKNIQYF. DNA of the CDR3: TGTGCCAGCAGTCCGACAGAGTTAGCCAAAAACATTCAGTACTTC.

CDR3 in amino acids: CASSMGESYEQYF. CDR3 DNA sequence: TGTGCCAGTAGTATGGGAGAGTCCTACGAGCAGTACTTC. The chain recombines TRBV19 with TRBJ2-7; maybe TRBD2 (5 bases). CDR1 and CDR2 from the germline V gene are LNHDA and SQIVND (reference sequence). Trimming cost V 3 bases and J 1 base, with 7 bases left between them. CDR3 length: 13 residues.